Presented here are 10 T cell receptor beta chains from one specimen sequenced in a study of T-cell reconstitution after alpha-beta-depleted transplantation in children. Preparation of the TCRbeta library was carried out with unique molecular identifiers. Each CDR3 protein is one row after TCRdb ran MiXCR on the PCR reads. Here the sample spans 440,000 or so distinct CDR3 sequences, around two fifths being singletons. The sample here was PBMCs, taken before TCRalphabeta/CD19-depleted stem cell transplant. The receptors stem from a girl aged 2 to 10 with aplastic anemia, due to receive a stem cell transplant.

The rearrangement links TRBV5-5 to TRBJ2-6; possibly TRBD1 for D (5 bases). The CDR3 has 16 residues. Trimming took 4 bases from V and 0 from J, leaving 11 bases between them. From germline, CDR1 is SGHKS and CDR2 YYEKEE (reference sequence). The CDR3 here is CASSRNRISGANVLTF. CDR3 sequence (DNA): TGTGCCAGCAGCCGAAACAGGATCTCTGGGGCCAACGTCCTGACTTTC.

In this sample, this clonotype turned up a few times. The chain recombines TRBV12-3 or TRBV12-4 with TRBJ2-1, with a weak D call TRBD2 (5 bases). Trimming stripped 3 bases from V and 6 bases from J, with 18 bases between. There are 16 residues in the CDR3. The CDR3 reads CASSFRSGQKLNEQFF. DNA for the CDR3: TGTGCCAGCAGTTTTCGGAGCGGCCAAAAGCTCAATGAGCAGTTCTTC.

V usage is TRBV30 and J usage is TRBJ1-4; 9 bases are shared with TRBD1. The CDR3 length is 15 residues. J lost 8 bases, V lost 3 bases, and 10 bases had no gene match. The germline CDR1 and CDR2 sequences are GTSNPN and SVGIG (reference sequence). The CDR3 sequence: CAWRGQGWSREKLFF. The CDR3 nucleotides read TGTGCCTGGAGGGGACAGGGTTGGAGCCGGGAAAAACTGTTTTTT.

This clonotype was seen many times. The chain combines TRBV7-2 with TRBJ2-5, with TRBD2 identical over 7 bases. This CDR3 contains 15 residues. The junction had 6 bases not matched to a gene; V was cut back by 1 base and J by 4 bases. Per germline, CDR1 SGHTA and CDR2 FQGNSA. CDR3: CASSLGGSSIETQYF. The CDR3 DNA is TGTGCCAGCAGCTTAGGCGGGAGCTCAATAGAGACCCAGTACTTC.

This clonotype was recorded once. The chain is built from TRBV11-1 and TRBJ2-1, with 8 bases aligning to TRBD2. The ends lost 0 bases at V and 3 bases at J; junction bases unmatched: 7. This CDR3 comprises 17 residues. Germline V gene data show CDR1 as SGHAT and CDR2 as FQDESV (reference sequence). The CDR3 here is CASSLARASGYYNEQFF. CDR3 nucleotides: TGTGCCAGCAGCTTAGCGCGGGCTAGCGGGTACTACAATGAGCAGTTCTTC.

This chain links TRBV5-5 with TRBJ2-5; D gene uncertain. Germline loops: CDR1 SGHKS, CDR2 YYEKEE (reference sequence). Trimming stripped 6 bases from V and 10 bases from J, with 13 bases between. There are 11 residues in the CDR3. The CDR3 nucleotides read TGTGCCAGCAACCTGGAATGGATCCAGTACTTC. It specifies CASNLEWIQYF.

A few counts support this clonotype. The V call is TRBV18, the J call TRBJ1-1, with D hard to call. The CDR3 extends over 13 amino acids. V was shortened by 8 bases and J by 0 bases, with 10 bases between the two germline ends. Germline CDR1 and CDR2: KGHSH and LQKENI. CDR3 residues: CASQEGLNTEAFF. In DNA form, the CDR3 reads TGTGCCAGCCAGGAGGGTCTGAACACTGAAGCTTTCTTT.

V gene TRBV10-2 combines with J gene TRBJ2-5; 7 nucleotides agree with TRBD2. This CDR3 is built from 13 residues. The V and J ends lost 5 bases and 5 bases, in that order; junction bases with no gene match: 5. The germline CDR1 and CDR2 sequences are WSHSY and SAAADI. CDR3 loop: CASSQTSSETQYF. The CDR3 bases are TGCGCCAGCAGTCAGACTAGCAGCGAGACCCAGTACTTC.

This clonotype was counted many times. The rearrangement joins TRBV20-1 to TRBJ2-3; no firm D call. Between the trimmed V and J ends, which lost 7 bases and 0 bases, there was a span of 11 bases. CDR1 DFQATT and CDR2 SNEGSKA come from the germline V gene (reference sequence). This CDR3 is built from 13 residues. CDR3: CSGLLLSTDTQYF. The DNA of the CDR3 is TGCAGTGGACTCCTACTTAGCACAGATACGCAGTATTTT.

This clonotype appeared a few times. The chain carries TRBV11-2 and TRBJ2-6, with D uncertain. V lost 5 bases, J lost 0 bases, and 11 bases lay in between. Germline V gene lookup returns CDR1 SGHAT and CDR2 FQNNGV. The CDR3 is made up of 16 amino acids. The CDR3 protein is CASSPRLNSGANVLTF. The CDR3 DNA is TGTGCCAGCAGCCCCCGCCTGAACTCTGGGGCCAACGTCCTGACTTTC.